Presented here are 18 T cell receptor beta chains from one specimen sequenced in a study of Ad26.COV2.S vaccination and SARS-CoV-2 variants. Profiled with immunoSEQ multiplex PCR; TCRdb holds only in-frame clones, not every one. The table shows hundreds of thousands of clones, with around 87% occurring only once. Specified treatment: some 20 received Ad26.COV2.S at low or high dose, single or two shots; 5 received placebo; per-sample allocation not given. At day 63 after the first vaccine or placebo injection, samples were drawn. Sequenced here: peripheral blood, sampled in a trial of Ad26.COV2.S vaccine versus placebo. These receptors originate from a person between 18 and 59 years old who received the Ad26.COV2.S COVID-19 vaccine or a placebo.

The rearrangement links TRBV11-2 to TRBJ2-2; no reliable D call. Deletions cut 1 base from V and 0 bases from J, with 9 bases between. The CDR3 is 16 residues long. CDR1 SGHAT and CDR2 FQNNGV come from the germline V gene. CDR3: CASSLVMYANTGELFF. CDR3 DNA sequence: TGTGCCAGCAGCTTAGTTATGTACGCGAACACCGGGGAGCTGTTTTTT.

The J gene is TRBJ1-6, the V gene TRBV5-8; the D gene is possibly TRBD1 (5 bases). The CDR3 contains 15 residues. The V and J ends lost 9 bases and 7 bases respectively, with 20 bases between them. Germline CDR1 is SGHTS and CDR2 is YDEGEE. This CDR3 reads CANQPGWGSNSPLHF. The CDR3 DNA reads as TGTGCCAACCAGCCGGGTTGGGGGTCCAATTCACCCCTCCACTTT.

A single count supports this clone. This chain uses TRBV7-2 with TRBJ2-1; D not resolved. V gave up 5 bases and J gave up 4 bases, with 12 bases separating them. Per germline, CDR1 SGHTA and CDR2 FQGNSA. The CDR3 runs 14 residues. The CDR3 nucleotides read TGTGCCAGCAGCCTAGTGGTAGGGTACAATGAGCAGTTCTTC. Translating it yields CASSLVVGYNEQFF.

This clone was recorded only once. This chain connects TRBV5-1 to TRBJ1-5, with TRBD1 matching over 7 bases. From germline, CDR1 is SGHRS and CDR2 YFSETQ. This CDR3 has 15 amino acids. V trimming: 0 bases; J trimming: 1 base; junction bases outside the gene matches: 1. The CDR3 coding sequence is TGCGCCAGCAGCTTGGAGGGACAGAGCAATCAGCCCCAGCATTTT. Amino acids: CASSLEGQSNQPQHF.

V gene TRBV19 combines with J gene TRBJ2-2, with 9 bases identical to TRBD2. The CDR3 has 13 residues. V dropped 4 bases and J dropped 7; count of bases not matched to a gene: 1. Germline V gives CDR1 LNHDA, CDR2 SQIVND (reference sequence). In DNA form, the CDR3 reads TGTGCCAGTAGTACTAGCGGGATCGGGGAGCTGTTTTTT. This codes for CASSTSGIGELFF. Supplemented by reference TRBV19 and TRBJ2-2, the full variable domain reads DGGITQSPKYLFRKEGQNVTLSCEQNLNHDAMYWYRQDPGQGLRLIYYSQIVNDFQKGDIAEGYSVSREKKESFPLTVTSAQKNPTAFYLCASSTSGIGELFFGEGSRLTVL.

The CDR3 DNA follows: TGTGCCAGCAGCCAGGGGGCTTTGACTGAAGCTTTCTTT. Translation gives CASSQGALTEAFF. This chain links TRBV6-5 with TRBJ1-1, with 8 nucleotides matching TRBD1. The germline CDR1 and CDR2 sequences are MNHEY and SVGAGI. The CDR3 spans 13 residues. The trim removed 6 bases at V and 5 bases at J, leaving 5 bases unmatched.

The rearrangement links TRBV4-3 to TRBJ2-6, with TRBD2 as a possible D gene (5 bases). The germline V and J ends were trimmed by 0 bases and 0 bases, with 6 bases remaining between them. The CDR3 sequence is 16 residues long. Germline loops: CDR1 LGHNA, CDR2 YSLEER. The CDR3 region has the DNA TGCGCCAGCAGCCAAGATCGGGGCTCTGGGGCCAACGTCCTGACTTTC. It translates to CASSQDRGSGANVLTF.

The chain recombines TRBV4-1 with TRBJ2-4; 9 bases fit TRBD2. With V trimmed by 6 bases and J by 9 bases, 21 bases remained unmatched. The CDR3 covers 18 residues. From germline, CDR1 is MGHRA and CDR2 YSYEKL. Here the CDR3 reads CASSPWPTSAGGHRIQYF. The CDR3 DNA is TGCGCCAGCAGTCCCTGGCCCACCTCGGCGGGGGGGCATCGCATTCAGTACTTC.

This chain links TRBV6-5 with TRBJ2-5; 12 bases line up with TRBD1. There are 14 residues in the CDR3. V was pared by 6 bases and J by 5 bases, with 4 bases of the junction left unmatched. In germline, CDR1 is MNHEY, CDR2 SVGAGI. The CDR3 DNA sequence: TGTGCCAGCAGCTGGGGGACAGGGGGCGAGACCCAGTACTTC. Translation gives CASSWGTGGETQYF.

This sequence joins TRBV29-1 and TRBJ1-2; the D gene is possibly TRBD1 (5 bases). CDR3 size: 15 residues. Germline V gives CDR1 SQVTM, CDR2 ANQGSEA. Between the trimmed V and J ends, which lost 7 bases and 1 base, there was a span of 19 bases. CDR3 sequence reads: CSAPSRGGDNYGYTF. The CDR3 DNA is TGCAGCGCCCCCAGTCGGGGGGGGGATAACTATGGCTACACCTTC.

The V and J genes are TRBV5-4 and TRBJ2-5; 11 nucleotides align to TRBD2. CDR3 length: 16 residues. Looked up from germline, CDR1 is SGHNT and CDR2 is YYREEE (reference sequence). With V trimmed by 4 bases and J by 0 bases, 5 bases remained unmatched. The CDR3 here is CASSPRLAGNQETQYF. The CDR3 DNA reads TGTGCCAGCAGCCCCCGACTAGCGGGGAACCAAGAGACCCAGTACTTC.

The chain combines TRBV15 with TRBJ2-1, with 8 bases identical to TRBD2. Germline CDR1 reads LNHNV; CDR2 reads YYDKDF (reference sequence). The trim removed 5 bases at V and 4 bases at J, leaving 7 bases unmatched. This CDR3 region has 15 residues. CDR3 residues: CATSSGSGGYNEQFF. CDR3 in DNA: TGTGCCACCAGCTCCGGGTCGGGGGGGTACAATGAGCAGTTCTTC.

This chain uses TRBV7-9 with TRBJ2-1; 12 bases fit TRBD2. Germline V gives CDR1 SEHNR, CDR2 FQNEAQ (reference sequence). The CDR3 is 19 residues long. Trimming removed 1 base from V and 1 base from J; junction bases left unmatched: 8. CDR3 coding DNA: TGTGCCAGCAGCTTAGGAAGGCTAGCGGGAGGGCAGTCCTACAATGAGCAGTTCTTC. This codes for CASSLGRLAGGQSYNEQFF.

As concerns this clone: This same CDR3 is encoded by further DNA sequences in the sample. V and J are TRBV18 and TRBJ1-3; D remains unclear. Trimming left V 2 bases short and J 0 bases short, with 8 bases between. The CDR3 is 15 residues long. From germline, CDR1 is KGHSH and CDR2 LQKENI. CDR3: CASSPGSGSGNTIYF. The CDR3, as DNA: TGTGCCAGCTCACCAGGGTCCGGCTCTGGAAACACCATATATTTT.

The V call is TRBV18, the J call TRBJ1-2; 12 positions agree with TRBD1. From germline, CDR1 is KGHSH and CDR2 LQKENI. CDR3 length equals 17 residues. The junction had 10 bases not matched to a gene; V was cut back by 0 bases and J by 8 bases. The chain's CDR3 is CASSPPSVGTGGKGYTF. CDR3 sequence (DNA): TGTGCCAGCTCACCACCGTCTGTGGGGACAGGGGGCAAGGGCTACACCTTC. Looking up the rest from reference TRBV18 and TRBJ1-2 gives the full variable domain: NAGVMQNPRHLVRRRGQEARLRCSPMKGHSHVYWYRQLPEEGLKFMVYLQKENIIDESGMPKERFSAEFPKEGPSILRIQQVVRGDSAAYFCASSPPSVGTGGKGYTFGSGTRLTVV.

V and J are TRBV30 and TRBJ2-7; 9 bases match TRBD1. This CDR3 is built from 13 residues. CDR1 is GTSNPN, CDR2 SVGIG, per germline (reference sequence). With 5 bases clipped from V and 3 bases from J, the junction kept 5 bases outside the gene matches. In DNA, the CDR3 is TGTGCCTGGGCGACAGGGGGAGGCTACGAGCAGTACTTC. The encoded protein is CAWATGGGYEQYF.

The V gene is TRBV2, the J gene TRBJ2-7; 10 nucleotides align to TRBD1. The V gene end was trimmed by 6 bases and the J gene end by 2 bases; junction bases not matched to a gene: 1. The length of the CDR3 is 13 residues. Germline V gives CDR1 SNHLY, CDR2 FYNNEI. The CDR3 DNA follows: TGTGCCAGCAGGGGACAGGGGACCTACGAGCAGTACTTC. This translates into CASRGQGTYEQYF.

This clone has only one observation. The rearrangement uses TRBV3-1 (or the pseudogene TRBV3-2) and TRBJ1-6; the D gene is possibly TRBD1 (6 bases). Germline V gene sequence: CDR1 LGHDT, CDR2 YNNKEL (reference sequence). Trimming shortened V by 6 bases and J by 6 bases, and 12 bases separated the two germline ends. This CDR3 spans 14 amino acids. The CDR3 reads CASRLRGINSPLHF. The CDR3, as DNA: TGTGCCAGCAGACTCAGGGGAATTAATTCACCCCTCCACTTT.